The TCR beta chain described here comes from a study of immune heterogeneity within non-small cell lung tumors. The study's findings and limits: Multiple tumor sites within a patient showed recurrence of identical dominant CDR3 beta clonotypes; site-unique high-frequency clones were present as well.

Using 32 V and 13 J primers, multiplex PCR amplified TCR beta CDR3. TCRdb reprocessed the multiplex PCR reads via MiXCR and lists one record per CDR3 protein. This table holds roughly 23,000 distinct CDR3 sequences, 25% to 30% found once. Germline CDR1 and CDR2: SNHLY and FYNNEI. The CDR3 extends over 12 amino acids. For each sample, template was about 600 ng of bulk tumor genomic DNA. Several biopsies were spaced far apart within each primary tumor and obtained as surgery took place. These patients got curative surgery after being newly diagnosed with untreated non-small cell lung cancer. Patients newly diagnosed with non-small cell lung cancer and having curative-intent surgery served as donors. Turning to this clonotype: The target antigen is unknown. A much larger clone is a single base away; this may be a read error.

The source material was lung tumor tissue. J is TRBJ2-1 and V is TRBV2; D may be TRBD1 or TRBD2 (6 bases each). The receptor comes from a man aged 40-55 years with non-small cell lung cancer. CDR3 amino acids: CSTSGGPNEQFF. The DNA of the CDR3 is TGTTCCACCTCTGGGGGGCCCAATGAGCAGTTCTTC.